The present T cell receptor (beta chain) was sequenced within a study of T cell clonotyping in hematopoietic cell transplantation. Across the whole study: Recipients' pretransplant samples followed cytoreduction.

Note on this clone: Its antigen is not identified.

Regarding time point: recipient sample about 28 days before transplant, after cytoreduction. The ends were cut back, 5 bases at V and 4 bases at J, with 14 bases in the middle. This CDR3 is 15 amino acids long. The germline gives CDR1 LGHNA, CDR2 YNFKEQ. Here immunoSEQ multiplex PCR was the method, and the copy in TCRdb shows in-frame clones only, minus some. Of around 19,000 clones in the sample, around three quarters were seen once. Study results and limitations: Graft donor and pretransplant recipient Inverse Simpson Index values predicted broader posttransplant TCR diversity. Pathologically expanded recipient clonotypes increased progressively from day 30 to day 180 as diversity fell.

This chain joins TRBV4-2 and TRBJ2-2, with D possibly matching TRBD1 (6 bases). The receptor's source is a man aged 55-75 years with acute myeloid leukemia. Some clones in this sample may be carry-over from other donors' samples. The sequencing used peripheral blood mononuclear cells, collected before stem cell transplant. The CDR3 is CASSLKQGVTGELFF. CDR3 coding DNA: TGTGCCAGCAGCTTAAAACAGGGTGTCACCGGGGAGCTGTTTTTT.